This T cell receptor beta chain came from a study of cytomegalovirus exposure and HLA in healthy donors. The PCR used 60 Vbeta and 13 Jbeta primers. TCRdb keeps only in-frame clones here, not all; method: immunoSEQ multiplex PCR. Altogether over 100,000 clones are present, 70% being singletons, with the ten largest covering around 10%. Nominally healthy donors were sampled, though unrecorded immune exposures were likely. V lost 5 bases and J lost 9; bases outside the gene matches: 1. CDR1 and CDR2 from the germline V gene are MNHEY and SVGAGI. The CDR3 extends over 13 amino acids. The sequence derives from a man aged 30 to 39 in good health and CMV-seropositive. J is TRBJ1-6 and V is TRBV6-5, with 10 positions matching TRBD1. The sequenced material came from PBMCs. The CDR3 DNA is TGTGCCAGCAGTAGACAGGGGGCTTCACCCCTCCACTTT. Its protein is CASSRQGASPLHF.